This T cell receptor beta chain is drawn from a study of T cell responses to AZD1222 COVID-19 vaccine. Measured with immunoSEQ multiplex PCR; TCRdb has only the in-frame clones, and not every one. Among fewer than 120,000 clones listed, just under 95% were seen once. This clone was seen once. Its antigen is currently unknown. This CDR3 has 15 amino acids. V was clipped by 4 bases and J by 4 bases, with 17 bases between them. From germline, CDR1 is SGHVS and CDR2 FQNEAQ. Study results and limitations: Every sample of the repertoires postdated the peak T cell response. The study reported that nearly half of spike-specific TCRs target unmutated variant regions. White British donors predominated, females outnumbered males, and clonal diversity was possibly underestimated. Spike-specific TCR repertoires showed rising breadth and depth after two AZD1222 doses.

This receptor was taken from an adult who received the AZD1222 COVID-19 vaccine. The source material was peripheral blood, sampled 28 days after the second AZD1222 dose. The genes are TRBV7-8 and TRBJ2-7; D may be TRBD1 or TRBD2 (5 bases each). The CDR3 protein is CASSSSGTALYEQYF. CDR3 bases: TGTGCCAGCAGCTCTTCCGGGACGGCATTATACGAGCAGTACTTC.